This TCR beta chain was identified in a study of blood T cell repertoires in COVID-19. At the level of the study: The samples span acute and convalescent COVID-19 from the United States, Italy and Spain.

Germline CDR1 reads MNHEY; CDR2 reads SVGAGI. Trimming took 6 bases from V and 2 from J, leaving 10 bases between them. CDR3 length: 14 residues. This clone was observed at least ten times. Everyone who took part was roughly 18 to 95 years old, and they came from about two dozen US areas. Participants were placed into cohorts based on the clinical history they reported. Assay used: immunoSEQ multiplex PCR; TCRdb lists only in-frame clones, some missing. The sample records 220,000 or so clones, under 90% being singletons. The chain joins TRBV6-5 to TRBJ2-2, with a weak D call TRBD2 (6 bases). The clonotype originates from a woman aged 60-70 years who had recovered from COVID-19. Sequencing was carried out using PBMCs or T cells enriched from blood (not recorded which). The CDR3 nucleotides are TGTGCCAGCAGCTGGACTATAAACACCGGGGAGCTGTTTTTT. This codes for CASSWTINTGELFF.